This T cell receptor beta chain is from a study of blood T cells in healthy people across ages (dated by TCRdb to between 2014 and 2016). Describing the broader study: In model experiments, roughly one uniquely barcoded TCR beta cDNA molecule per two T cells was captured by template switching. Using the same blood draw, the study looked at two additional independent replicas of 1 million unique cDNA reads for two donors, one aged 18 to 30 and the other aged 80 or older. The donors were split into four age groups: young (average approximately 16 years), middle-aged (roughly 40), aged (approximately 59) and long-lived (approximately 80). Age-related changes in TCR beta repertoire diversity were measured in the study by deep sequencing normalized with unique cDNA molecular identifiers. Broad study findings and their caveats: Because the CMV infection status of the donors was unknown, age-related changes in expanded clonotypes may potentially have been confounded. The long-lived group showed more naive CD4+ T cells, fewer expanded clones and increased TCR diversity than the aged group, suggesting age selection. Estimates of total diversity from one million sequenced T cells were regarded as lower bounds and underestimates. Because profiling used bulk unsorted PBMCs, naive and antigen-experienced compartments could not be compared conclusively. A strong correlation was found between observed TCR beta diversity and the percentage of naive T cells measured by flow cytometry. Observed TCR beta diversity per million T cells fell roughly linearly with age, and a significant reduction was already apparent by age roughly 40.

CDR1 DFQATT and CDR2 SNEGSKA are derived from the germline V gene (reference sequence). Clipping removes 1 base from V and 11 bases from J, with 5 as the unmatched junction base count. The CDR3 numbers 13 residues from cysteine through phenylalanine. Only CDR3 DNA remains: 39 bases, in frame from the first base. The donors were some 36 Caucasian individuals from Russia, aged roughly 6 to 100 years, who were systemically healthy. Each donor gave 8 to 10 milliliters of peripheral blood, collected into EDTA-treated Vacutainer tubes. PBMCs were isolated by Ficoll-Paque density-gradient centrifugation, with at least 6.5 million obtained per sample. Total RNA, at least 6 micrograms per sample, was extracted from PBMCs with Trizol reagent. For every donor, flow cytometry on a PBMC aliquot measured the percentage of naive CD45RAhigh/CD27high T cells. The library was obtained by 5' RACE. Instrument used: Illumina HiSeq 2500. The second PCR ran for roughly 7 to 12 cycles and used a J-beta primer mix along with a sample-barcoded 5' primer. A unique molecular identifier was introduced onto each TCR beta cDNA molecule by a template-switch 5' adaptor carrying 12 random nucleotides. At least 2.5 million CDR3-containing paired-end reads were obtained from each sample. First-strand cDNA synthesis was performed from all RNA using the Mint cDNA synthesis kit, with priming by a TRBC-specific oligonucleotide. After uracil-DNA glycosylase treatment, a first 18-cycle PCR used universal primers M1SS and BC2_uni_R on all cDNA. Per the original workflow: Normalization of each sample was performed by random selection of 1 million high-quality reads, each carrying a distinct molecular identifier. Reads with shared molecular identifiers were discarded instead of being binned into consensus sequences. MiTCR, run with a Q25 quality threshold and the strictest error-elimination algorithm, handled CDR3 identification, clonotype clustering and error correction. A nonparametric unseen species model with Euler transformation was used to estimate a lower bound on total TCR beta diversity. TCRdb reprocessing: public reads trimmed at Q25 with fastp, clones called with MiXCR, in-frame beta chains kept. Records with the same CDR3 protein are collapsed into one entry carrying the most frequent genes and DNA. These V and J calls rely on TCRdb rather than the paper's analysis. Across this sample there are around 1,000,000 distinct CDR3 sequences, with about 23% seen only once. The top ten hold approximately 0.71% of the sample.

Points on this clonotype: What this receptor recognizes is not known. Per-base qualities were not stored, and no clone one base away is much larger.

This sample was shared with a second study, whose subject was T cells of mothers and their children. As that second study puts it: Nine systemically healthy Caucasian individuals served as donors, namely three mothers together with their six children. cDNA synthesis consumed the entire amount of extracted RNA, loaded at around 1.5 ug RNA in each 15 ul reaction. In the second PCR, the M1S primer added sample barcodes and 2-4 random nucleotides. Each mother yielded over 9.5 million TCR beta CDR3 reads and each child 2.5 million to 3 million reads. TCR recombination output is similarly shaped by thymic selection in related and unrelated pairs, with a minor effect exerted by inherited differences. Related mother-child pairs always showed normalized repertoire overlap that was slightly higher than in unrelated mother-child pairs, though the difference was never significant. No persistent microchimeric T cell clones were found, with a detection sensitivity of 80 to 100 clones per million clonotypes. Deep NGS was used in the study to compare the TCR beta repertoires of mothers and children and to look for features that separate related mother-child pairs from unrelated individuals. The mean age was 40 +/- 4 years for the mothers and around 10 +/- 4 years for the children. After adapter ligation was performed with NEBNext reagents, the libraries were sequenced on an Illumina HiSeq 2000 with 100+100 nt paired-end reads. To avoid cross-contamination, the mother libraries and the child libraries were prepared a month apart and sequenced in separate runs. For each donor, somewhere between about 450,000 and 2,100,000 distinct TCR beta clonotypes were identified. Naive TCR beta clonotypes were estimated from low-frequency clonotypes matched to each donor's FACS-determined naive share, without sorting.

The receptor chain draws on TRBV20-1 and TRBJ1-6, with TRBD1 matching 7 junction bases. The source of this sequence is a girl aged 2 to 10 in good health. The material sequenced was blood. CDR3 region: CSARGQGFTPLHF. The DNA reads TGCAGTGCTAGAGGACAGGGATTTACACCCCTCCACTTT.